This T cell receptor (beta chain) was retrieved from a study of blood T cells in healthy people across ages. A second PCR of about 7 to 12 cycles used a sample-barcoded 5' primer and a J-beta primer mix. TCRdb reprocessed the 5' RACE reads with MiXCR, giving one entry per CDR3 protein. The sample has about 1.6 million distinct CDR3 sequences; about 35% are singletons. V lost 7 bases and J lost 8, with 15 bases in between. The V gene's germline CDR1 is MNHNS and CDR2 SASEGT. The CDR3 sequence is 13 residues long. The receptor's source is a woman aged 30 to 39 in good health. V is TRBV6-1 and J is TRBJ2-1; no clear D gene. The sequenced material came from blood. CDR3 loop: CASTPGQFDEQFF. The DNA of the CDR3 is TGTGCCAGCACTCCAGGTCAGTTCGATGAGCAGTTCTTC.